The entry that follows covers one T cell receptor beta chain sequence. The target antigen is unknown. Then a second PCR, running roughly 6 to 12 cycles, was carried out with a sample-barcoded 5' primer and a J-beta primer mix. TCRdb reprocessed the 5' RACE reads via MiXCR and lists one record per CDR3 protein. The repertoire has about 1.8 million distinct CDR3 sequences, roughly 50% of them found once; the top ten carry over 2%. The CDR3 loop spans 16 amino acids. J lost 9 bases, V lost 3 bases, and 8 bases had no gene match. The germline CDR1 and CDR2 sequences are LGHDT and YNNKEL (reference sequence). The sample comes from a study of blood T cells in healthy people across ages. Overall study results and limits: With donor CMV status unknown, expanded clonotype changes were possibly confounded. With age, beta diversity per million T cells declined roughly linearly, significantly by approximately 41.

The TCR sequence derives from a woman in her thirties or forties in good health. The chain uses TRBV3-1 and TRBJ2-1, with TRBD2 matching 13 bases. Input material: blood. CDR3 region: CASSQRGLAGTGEQFF. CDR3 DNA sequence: TGTGCCAGCAGCCAGAGGGGACTAGCGGGAACTGGTGAGCAGTTCTTC.